Below are 19 T cell receptor beta chains sequenced from a single sample in a study of cytomegalovirus exposure and HLA in healthy donors. TCRdb's table, derived via immunoSEQ multiplex PCR, lists solely in-frame clones and lacks some. The table records under 200,000 clones, roughly 86% of them present only once. The sequenced sample consisted of PBMCs. The receptors here all came from a man younger than 30 in good health and CMV-seropositive.

CDR3 sequence: CASTPGLAGEGYNEQFF. The CDR3 DNA follows: TGTGCCAGCACCCCAGGACTAGCGGGAGAAGGATACAATGAGCAGTTCTTC. The chain combines TRBV27 with TRBJ2-1; 13 positions match TRBD2. V was pared by 7 bases and J by 4 bases, with 10 bases of the junction left unmatched. CDR1 MNHEY and CDR2 SMNVEV come from the germline V gene (reference sequence). The CDR3 has 17 amino acids.

Only a few counts were recorded for this clone. CDR3 sequence (DNA): TGTGCCAGCAGCTTGGGGACTAGCGGGAGGGCCAGATACAATGAGCAGTTCTTC. Protein sequence: CASSLGTSGRARYNEQFF. The rearrangement uses TRBV5-4 and TRBJ2-1; TRBD2 matches at 15 bases. V was clipped by 0 bases and J by 4 bases; unmatched bases: 5. Germline CDR1 and CDR2: SGHNT and YYREEE (reference sequence). The CDR3 is made up of 18 amino acids.

The chain carries TRBV5-5 and TRBJ2-7; 9 nucleotides agree with TRBD1. This CDR3 is built from 18 residues. Trimming removed 4 bases from V and 3 bases from J; junction bases left unmatched: 17. Germline assignment: CDR1 SGHKS and CDR2 YYEKEE (reference sequence). CDR3 amino acids: CASSLTGTGPNLYYEQYF. The CDR3 DNA is TGTGCCAGCAGCCTCACCGGGACAGGGCCCAATCTGTACTACGAGCAGTACTTC.

This clone appeared once. The rearrangement joins TRBV27 to TRBJ1-5; D may be TRBD1 (6 bases). CDR3 size: 15 residues. Germline CDR1 and CDR2: MNHEY and SMNVEV (reference sequence). Trimming stripped 8 bases from V and 5 bases from J, with 19 bases between. The CDR3 nucleotides are TGTGCCAGCTCCCTCGGGCAGGGGACCTATCAGCCCCAGCATTTT. As protein: CASSLGQGTYQPQHF.

The chain has TRBV5-1 and TRBJ2-1; TRBD2 aligns across 11 bases. Losses at the gene ends were 6 bases for V and 2 bases for J; bases not matched to a gene: 10. The germline CDR1 and CDR2 sequences are SGHRS and YFSETQ. This CDR3 is 17 amino acids long. In DNA, the CDR3 is TGCGCCAGCACCACCTCCATAGCGGGAGGGACCTACAATGAGCAGTTCTTC. As protein: CASTTSIAGGTYNEQFF.

V and J are TRBV28 and TRBJ2-3; TRBD2 is a possible D gene (5 bases). Per germline, CDR1 MDHEN and CDR2 SYDVKM. V was cut by 10 bases and J by 5 bases, with 13 bases left in between. There are 12 residues in the CDR3. The CDR3 nucleotides read TGTGCCACCAAACGGAGGCAAGATACGCAGTATTTT. Translation gives CATKRRQDTQYF.

The CDR3 region is CASSLATGGVNGYTF. The CDR3 region has the DNA TGTGCCAGCAGCTTGGCGACAGGGGGTGTGAATGGCTACACCTTC. The gene calls are TRBV5-5 and TRBJ1-2, with 9 bases lining up with TRBD1. The CDR3 spans 15 residues. The germline V gene has CDR1 SGHKS and CDR2 YYEKEE (reference sequence). V trimming: 0 bases; J trimming: 6 bases; junction bases outside the gene matches: 6.

This clone was counted once. This chain links TRBV27 with TRBJ1-2; maybe TRBD1 (5 bases). The CDR3 sequence is 12 residues long. Germline values: CDR1 MNHEY, CDR2 SMNVEV (reference sequence). V gave up 5 bases and J gave up 7 bases, with 11 bases separating them. CDR3 DNA sequence: TGTGCCAGCAGTAACGACAGACGTGGCTACACCTTC. It translates to CASSNDRRGYTF.

This sequence joins TRBV5-6 and TRBJ2-1; 8 nucleotides line up with TRBD1. Looked up from germline, CDR1 is SGHDT and CDR2 is YYEEEE. CDR3 length equals 15 residues. V lost 6 bases and J lost 5; bases outside the gene matches: 10. The CDR3 DNA reads TGTGCCAGCAACATACAGGGGGGAAGGAACAATGAGCAGTTCTTC. It translates to CASNIQGGRNNEQFF.

The chain couples TRBV7-3 to TRBJ2-5; 8 bases map to TRBD2. Germline values: CDR1 SGHTA, CDR2 FQGTGA. This CDR3 has 15 amino acids. V dropped 5 bases and J dropped 4; count of bases not matched to a gene: 9. The CDR3 coding sequence is TGTGCCAGCAGCCCCCCCGGGGGGGGTGGAGAGACCCAGTACTTC. It specifies CASSPPGGGGETQYF.

This clone was picked up a small number of times. The chain combines TRBV7-3 with TRBJ1-2; 11 positions agree with TRBD1. This CDR3 spans 13 amino acids. V lost 4 bases, J lost 6 bases, and 1 base stayed unmatched. Looked up from germline, CDR1 is SGHTA and CDR2 is FQGTGA. This chain's CDR3 is CASSWTGGNGYTF. DNA for the CDR3: TGTGCCAGCAGCTGGACAGGGGGCAATGGCTACACCTTC.

The rearrangement joins TRBV6-5 to TRBJ2-1; the match to TRBD2 covers 9 bases. This CDR3 is 13 amino acids long. V gave up 7 bases and J gave up 6 bases; unmatched junction bases: 4. Germline-derived CDR1 and CDR2 are MNHEY and SVGAGI. Here the CDR3 reads CASKLAGSNEQFF. CDR3 in DNA: TGTGCCAGCAAGCTAGCGGGAAGCAATGAGCAGTTCTTC.

CDR3: CASSLALLFKRERLNEQFF. The CDR3 nucleotides read TGTGCCAGCAGCTTAGCCCTCTTGTTCAAGCGGGAGAGGCTAAATGAGCAGTTCTTC. This chain joins TRBV7-9 and TRBJ2-1; 8 positions agree with TRBD2. V was clipped by 0 bases and J by 7 bases; unmatched bases: 17. Germline V gene sequence: CDR1 SEHNR, CDR2 FQNEAQ (reference sequence). The CDR3 length is 19 residues.

In the case of this clone: The junction and the germline gene differ at one end; a read error may be behind it. V usage is TRBV18 and J usage is TRBJ1-2; D is possibly TRBD1 (5 bases). The CDR3 loop spans 13 amino acids. The V gene's germline CDR1 is KGHSH and CDR2 LQKENI. CDR3 DNA sequence: TGTGCCAGCTCCCCACTCGGGGGAGTAGGCTACACCTTC. Its protein is CASSPLGGVGYTF.

A single count supports this clone. The rearrangement links TRBV6-1 to TRBJ2-1; 15 bases align to TRBD2. Per the germline V gene, CDR1 is MNHNS and CDR2 is SASEGT. This CDR3 spans 15 amino acids. V lost 5 bases and J lost 9; bases outside the gene matches: 5. In DNA, the CDR3 is TGTGCCAGCAGTCCAGGACTAGCGGGAGGGGTTGAGCAGTTCTTC. The encoded protein is CASSPGLAGGVEQFF.

V and J are TRBV2 and TRBJ2-5; D ambiguous. This CDR3 is built from 12 residues. The V and J ends lost 4 bases and 3 bases respectively, with 6 bases between them. CDR1 and CDR2 (germline): SNHLY, FYNNEI. CDR3 coding DNA: TGTGCCAGCAGTGTAACAGAAGAGACCCAGTACTTC. Amino acid sequence: CASSVTEETQYF.

The chain is built from TRBV4-1 and TRBJ2-7; 9 bases are shared with TRBD2. The CDR3 consists of 18 residues. CDR1 MGHRA and CDR2 YSYEKL come from the germline V gene. The V segment lost 1 base and the J segment 3 bases; nucleotides outside the gene matches: 13. The DNA for the CDR3 is TGCGCCAGCAGCCAAGGTCTTTCGGCGGCGGGAGGGGTCTACGAGCAGTACTTC. It yields the protein CASSQGLSAAGGVYEQYF.

This chain uses TRBV2 with TRBJ2-7; 12 nucleotides line up with TRBD2. Germline loops: CDR1 SNHLY, CDR2 FYNNEI. The CDR3 totals 15 residues. J was trimmed by 7 bases and V by 3 bases; bases with no gene match: 7. The CDR3 is CASSDRLAGVREQYF. The DNA of the CDR3 is TGTGCCAGCAGTGACCGACTAGCGGGAGTTAGGGAGCAGTACTTC.

The chain employs TRBV6-5 and TRBJ1-1; the match to TRBD1 covers 7 bases. There are 15 residues in the CDR3. The germline V gene encodes CDR1 MNHEY and CDR2 SVGAGI. J gave up 10 bases and V 5 bases, and 16 bases lay outside the gene matches. CDR3 in amino acids: CASSKLTGVGSTAFF. DNA for the CDR3: TGTGCCAGCAGTAAACTCACAGGGGTGGGAAGTACAGCTTTCTTT.